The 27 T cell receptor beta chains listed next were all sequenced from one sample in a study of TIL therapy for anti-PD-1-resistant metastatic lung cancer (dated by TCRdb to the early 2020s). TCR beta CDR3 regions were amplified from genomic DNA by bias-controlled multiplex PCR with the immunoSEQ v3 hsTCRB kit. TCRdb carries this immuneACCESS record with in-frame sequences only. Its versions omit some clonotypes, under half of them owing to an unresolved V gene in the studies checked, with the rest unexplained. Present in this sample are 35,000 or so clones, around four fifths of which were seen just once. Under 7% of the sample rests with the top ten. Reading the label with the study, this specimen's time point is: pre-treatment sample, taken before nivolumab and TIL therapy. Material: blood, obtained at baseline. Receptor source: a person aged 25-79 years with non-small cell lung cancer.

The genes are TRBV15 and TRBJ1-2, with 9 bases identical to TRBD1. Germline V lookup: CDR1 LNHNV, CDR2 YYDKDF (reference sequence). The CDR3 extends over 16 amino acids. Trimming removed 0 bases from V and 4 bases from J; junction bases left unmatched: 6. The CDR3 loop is CATSREDRGGRYGYTF. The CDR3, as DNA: TGTGCCACCAGCAGAGAGGACAGGGGTGGACGCTATGGCTACACCTTC.

The CDR3 here is CASSWLRDSTYEQYF. The CDR3 DNA reads as TGTGCCAGCAGTTGGTTACGGGACTCGACCTACGAGCAGTACTTC. The chain links TRBV6-1 to TRBJ2-7, with a tentative D call TRBD2 (6 bases). CDR1 is MNHNS, CDR2 SASEGT, per germline. Deletions cut 5 bases from V and 2 bases from J, with 16 bases between. There are 15 residues in the CDR3.

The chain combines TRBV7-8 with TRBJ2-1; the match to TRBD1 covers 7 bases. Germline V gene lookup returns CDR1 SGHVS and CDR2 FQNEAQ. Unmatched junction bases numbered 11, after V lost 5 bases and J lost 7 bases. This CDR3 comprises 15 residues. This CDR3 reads CASSARGGLRNEQFF. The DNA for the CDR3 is TGTGCCAGCAGCGCCAGAGGGGGCTTGCGGAATGAGCAGTTCTTC.

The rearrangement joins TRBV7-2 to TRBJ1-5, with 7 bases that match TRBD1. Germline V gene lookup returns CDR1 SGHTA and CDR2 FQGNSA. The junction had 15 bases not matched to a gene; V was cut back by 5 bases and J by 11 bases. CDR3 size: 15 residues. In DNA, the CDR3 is TGTGCCAGCAGCACATCCGGGGCAGGGGGAGAGGCCCAGCATTTT. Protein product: CASSTSGAGGEAQHF.

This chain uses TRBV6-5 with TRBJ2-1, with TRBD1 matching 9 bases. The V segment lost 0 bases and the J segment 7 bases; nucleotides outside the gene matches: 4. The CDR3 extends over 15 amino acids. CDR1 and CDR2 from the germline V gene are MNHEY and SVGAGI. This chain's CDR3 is CASSYSGQGWNEQFF. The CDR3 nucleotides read TGTGCCAGCAGTTACTCGGGACAGGGCTGGAATGAGCAGTTCTTC.

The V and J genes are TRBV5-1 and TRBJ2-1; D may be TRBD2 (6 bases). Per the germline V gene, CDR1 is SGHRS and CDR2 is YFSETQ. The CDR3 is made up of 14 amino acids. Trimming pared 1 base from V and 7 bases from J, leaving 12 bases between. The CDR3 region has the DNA TGCGCCAGCAGCTTGTTCACCCGGGGGAATGAGCAGTTCTTC. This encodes CASSLFTRGNEQFF.

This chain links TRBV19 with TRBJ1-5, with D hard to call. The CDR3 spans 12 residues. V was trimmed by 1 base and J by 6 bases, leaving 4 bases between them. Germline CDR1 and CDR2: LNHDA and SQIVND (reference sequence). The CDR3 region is CASSIGVQPQHF. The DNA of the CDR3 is TGTGCCAGTAGTATAGGGGTTCAGCCCCAGCATTTT.

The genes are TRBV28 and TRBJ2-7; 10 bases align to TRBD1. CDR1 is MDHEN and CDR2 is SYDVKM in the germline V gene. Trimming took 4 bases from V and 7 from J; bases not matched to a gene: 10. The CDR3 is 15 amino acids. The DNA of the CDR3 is TGTGCCAGCAGTTCATCCGGGACAGGGGTCTATGAGCAGTACTTC. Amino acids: CASSSSGTGVYEQYF.

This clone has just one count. In nucleotides, the CDR3 is TGTGCCTGGAGCCTTAGAAGTAACTCCTATAATTCACCCCTCCACTTT. Translation: CAWSLRSNSYNSPLHF. V usage is TRBV30 and J usage is TRBJ1-6; D is uncertain. The CDR3 runs to 16 residues. CDR1 GTSNPN and CDR2 SVGIG come from the germline V gene (reference sequence). V lost 3 bases to trimming and J lost 0 bases, with 12 bases between them.

CDR3 nucleotides: TGTGCCAGCAGCCCCCGGGACAGTAACACCGGGGAGCTGTTTTTT. Amino acid sequence: CASSPRDSNTGELFF. The chain couples TRBV7-2 to TRBJ2-2; 7 nucleotides agree with TRBD1. With V trimmed by 5 bases and J by 2 bases, 5 bases remained unmatched. This CDR3 has 15 residues. Germline V gives CDR1 SGHTA, CDR2 FQGNSA.

The CDR3 sequence: CASSSSPPTIEQFF. The CDR3 coding sequence is TGCGCCAGCAGCTCTTCTCCACCTACAATTGAGCAGTTCTTC. The chain links TRBV5-1 to TRBJ2-1; D is unresolved. The germline CDR1 and CDR2 sequences are SGHRS and YFSETQ. Trimming took 3 bases from V and 9 from J, leaving 16 bases between them. The CDR3 runs 14 residues.

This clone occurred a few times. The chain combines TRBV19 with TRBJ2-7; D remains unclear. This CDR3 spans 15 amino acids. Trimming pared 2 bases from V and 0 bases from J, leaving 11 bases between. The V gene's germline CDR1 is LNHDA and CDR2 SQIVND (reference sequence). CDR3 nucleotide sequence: TGTGCCAGTAGTATACTCGGCGGCCGCTCCTACGAGCAGTACTTC. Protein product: CASSILGGRSYEQYF.

As DNA, the CDR3 is TGTGCAAGTCGCTCCTCCCAGAGGGGCCGATCCGGGGACACTGAAGCTTTCTTT. This sequence encodes CASRSSQRGRSGDTEAFF. The chain employs TRBV12-2 and TRBJ1-1. TRBV12-2 is a pseudogene locus. This CDR3 has 18 residues.

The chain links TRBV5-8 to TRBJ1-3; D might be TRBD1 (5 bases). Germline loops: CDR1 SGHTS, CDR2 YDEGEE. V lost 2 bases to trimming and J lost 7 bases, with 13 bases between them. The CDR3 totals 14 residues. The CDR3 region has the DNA TGTGCCAGCAGCTTTGGTGGGGCACGGAACACCATATATTTT. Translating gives CASSFGGARNTIYF. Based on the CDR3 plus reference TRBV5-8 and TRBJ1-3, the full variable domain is EAGVTQSPTHLIKTRGQQATLRCSPISGHTSVYWYQQALGLGLQFLLWYDEGEERNRGNFPPRFSGRQFPNYSSELNVNALELEDSALYLCASSFGGARNTIYFGEGSWLTVV.

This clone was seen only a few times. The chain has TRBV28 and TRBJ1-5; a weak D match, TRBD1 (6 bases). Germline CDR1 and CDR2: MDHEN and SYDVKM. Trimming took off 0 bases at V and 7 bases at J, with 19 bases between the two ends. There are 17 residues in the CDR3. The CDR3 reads CASSLWKGTSLPQPQHF. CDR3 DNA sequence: TGTGCCAGCAGTTTATGGAAGGGGACATCACTTCCCCAGCCCCAGCATTTT.

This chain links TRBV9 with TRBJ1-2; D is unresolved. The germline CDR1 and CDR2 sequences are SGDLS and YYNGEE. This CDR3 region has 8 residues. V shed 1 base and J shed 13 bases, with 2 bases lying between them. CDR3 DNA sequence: TGTGCCAGCAGCGTACCCACCTTC. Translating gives CASSVPTF.

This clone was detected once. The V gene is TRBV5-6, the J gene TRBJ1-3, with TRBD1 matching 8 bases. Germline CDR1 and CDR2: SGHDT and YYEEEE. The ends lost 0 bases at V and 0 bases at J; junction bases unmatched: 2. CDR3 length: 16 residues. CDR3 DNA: TGTGCCAGCAGCTTGGGGACAGGGATCTCTGGAAACACCATATATTTT. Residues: CASSLGTGISGNTIYF. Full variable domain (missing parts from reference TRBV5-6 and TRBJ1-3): DAGVTQSPTHLIKTRGQQVTLRCSPKSGHDTVSWYQQALGQGPQFIFQYYEEEERQRGNFPDRFSGHQFPNYSSELNVNALLLGDSALYLCASSLGTGISGNTIYFGEGSWLTVV.

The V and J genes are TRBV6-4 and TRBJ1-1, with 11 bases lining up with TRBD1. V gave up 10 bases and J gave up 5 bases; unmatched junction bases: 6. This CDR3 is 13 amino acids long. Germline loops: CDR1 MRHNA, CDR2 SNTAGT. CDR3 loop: CAIQRDRGTEAFF. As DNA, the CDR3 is TGTGCCATCCAGAGGGACAGGGGGACTGAAGCTTTCTTT.

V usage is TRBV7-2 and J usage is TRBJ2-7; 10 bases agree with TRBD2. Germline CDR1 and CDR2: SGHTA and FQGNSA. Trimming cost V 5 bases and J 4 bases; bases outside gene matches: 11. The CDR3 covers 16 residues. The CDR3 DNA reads TGTGCCAGCAGCCCAGCGGGGGGGGGAATAACGTACGAGCAGTACTTC. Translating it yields CASSPAGGGITYEQYF.

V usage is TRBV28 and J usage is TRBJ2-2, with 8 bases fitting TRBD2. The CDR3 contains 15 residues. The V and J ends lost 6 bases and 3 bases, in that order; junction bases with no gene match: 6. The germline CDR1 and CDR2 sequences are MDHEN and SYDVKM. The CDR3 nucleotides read TGTGCCAGCAGCGGGGGGGGCCGGGACACCGGGGAGCTGTTTTTT. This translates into CASSGGGRDTGELFF.

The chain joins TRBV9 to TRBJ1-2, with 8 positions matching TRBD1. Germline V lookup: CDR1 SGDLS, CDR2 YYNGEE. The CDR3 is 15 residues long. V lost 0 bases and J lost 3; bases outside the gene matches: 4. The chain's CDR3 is CASSVADRGDYGYTF. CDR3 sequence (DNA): TGTGCCAGCAGCGTAGCTGACAGGGGAGACTATGGCTACACCTTC.

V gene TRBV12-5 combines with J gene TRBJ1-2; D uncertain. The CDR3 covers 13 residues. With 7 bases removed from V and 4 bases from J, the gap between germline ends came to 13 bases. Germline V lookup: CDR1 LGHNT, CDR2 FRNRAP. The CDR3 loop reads CASAYKVGYGYTF. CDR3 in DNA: TGTGCTAGTGCCTACAAGGTCGGCTATGGCTACACCTTC.

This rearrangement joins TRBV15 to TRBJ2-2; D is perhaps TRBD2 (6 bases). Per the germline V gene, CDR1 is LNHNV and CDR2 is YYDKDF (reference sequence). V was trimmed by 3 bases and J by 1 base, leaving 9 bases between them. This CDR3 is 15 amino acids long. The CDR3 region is CATSRGGENTGELFF. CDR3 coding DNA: TGTGCCACCAGCAGGGGCGGGGAGAACACCGGGGAGCTGTTTTTT.

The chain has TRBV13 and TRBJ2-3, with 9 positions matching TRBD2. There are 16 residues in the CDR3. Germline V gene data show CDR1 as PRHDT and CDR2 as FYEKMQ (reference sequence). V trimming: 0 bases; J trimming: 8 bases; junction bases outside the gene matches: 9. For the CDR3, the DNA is TGTGCCAGCAGCTTAGGCCGGCGGGGGGGAGTAGTTACGCAGTATTTT. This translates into CASSLGRRGGVVTQYF.

DNA for the CDR3: TGTGCCAGCAGCTTATCCAGGACCTACGAGCAGTACTTC. Amino acid sequence: CASSLSRTYEQYF. The rearrangement joins TRBV7-3 to TRBJ2-5; D gene uncertain. The J call may be incorrect, as the DNA end agrees better with TRBJ2-7. The CDR3 spans 13 residues. Germline loops: CDR1 SGHTA, CDR2 FQGTGA.

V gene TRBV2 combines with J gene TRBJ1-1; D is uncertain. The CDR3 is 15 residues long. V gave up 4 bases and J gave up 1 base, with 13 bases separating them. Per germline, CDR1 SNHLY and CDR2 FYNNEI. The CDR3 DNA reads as TGTGCCAGCAGTGTGTTCGGACTGGAGAACACTGAAGCTTTCTTT. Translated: CASSVFGLENTEAFF.

The CDR3 coding sequence is TGTGCCAGTAGTTCCTCGGGACGGGTGAATGAAAAACTGTTTTTT. It codes for CASSSSGRVNEKLFF. The chain has TRBV19 and TRBJ1-4, with D possibly TRBD1 on 5 matching bases. Trimming pared 5 bases from V and 5 bases from J, leaving 15 bases between. Germline V gives CDR1 LNHDA, CDR2 SQIVND (reference sequence). The CDR3 totals 15 residues.